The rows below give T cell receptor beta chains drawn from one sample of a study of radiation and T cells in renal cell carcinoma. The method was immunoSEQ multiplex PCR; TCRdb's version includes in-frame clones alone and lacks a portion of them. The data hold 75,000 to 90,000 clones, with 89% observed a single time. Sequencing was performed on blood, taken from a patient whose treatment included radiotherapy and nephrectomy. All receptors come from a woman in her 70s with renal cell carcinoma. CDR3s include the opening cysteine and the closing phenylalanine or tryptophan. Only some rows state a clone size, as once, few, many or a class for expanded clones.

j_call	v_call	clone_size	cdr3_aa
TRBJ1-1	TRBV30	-	CAWRGRVTEAFF
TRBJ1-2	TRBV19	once	CASNPTAGYGYTF
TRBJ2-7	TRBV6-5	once	CASSSPAGGYEQYF
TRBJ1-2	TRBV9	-	CASSVGGDYGYTF
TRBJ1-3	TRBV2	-	CASRVETSSGNTIYF
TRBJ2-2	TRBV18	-	CASSPGSTGELFF
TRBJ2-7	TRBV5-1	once	CASSLDRGTSEQYF
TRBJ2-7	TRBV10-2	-	CASAEGKSGGAFLNEQYF
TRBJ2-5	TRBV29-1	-	CSVFGGVETQYF
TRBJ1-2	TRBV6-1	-	CASSESRTALTRGGYTF
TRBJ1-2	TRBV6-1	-	CASSEALAGPGYTF
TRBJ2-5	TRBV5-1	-	CASSRSGTGGETQYF
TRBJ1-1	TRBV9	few	CASSVGQGPNTEAFF
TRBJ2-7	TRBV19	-	CASSGQYYEQYF
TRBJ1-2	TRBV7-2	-	CASSPGRRTTNYGYTF
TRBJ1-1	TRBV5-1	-	CASSRQSMNTEAFF
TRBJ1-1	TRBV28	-	CASRAGGEGTEAFF
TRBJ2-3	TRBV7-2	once	CASSPKVTQYF
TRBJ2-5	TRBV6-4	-	CASSPTSGGEETQYF
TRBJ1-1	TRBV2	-	CASSEALLNTEAFF
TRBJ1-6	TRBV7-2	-	CASSLWAGSSYNSPLHF
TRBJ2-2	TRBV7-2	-	CASSLDVGYTGELFF
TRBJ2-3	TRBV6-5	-	CASSYSDGKDTQYF
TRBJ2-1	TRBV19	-	CASSTTPQSGAEQFF
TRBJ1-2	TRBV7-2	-	CASSSRPSYGYTF
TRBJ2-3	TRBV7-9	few	CASSPKGPDTQYF
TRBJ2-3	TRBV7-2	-	CASSPPGPTDTQYF
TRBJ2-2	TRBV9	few	CASSALLRTANTGELFF
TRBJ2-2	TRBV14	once	CASSRGLNTGELFF
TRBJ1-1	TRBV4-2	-	CASSQERRDTEAFF
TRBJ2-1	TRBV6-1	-	CASSALPSGGRNEQFF